The rows below give T cell receptor beta chains drawn from one sample of a study of technical replicates of blood from a few donors. Sequenced by immunoSEQ multiplex PCR; TCRdb stores in-frame clones only, minus some. Among some 87,000 clones, around 96% were seen once, and the ten largest hold roughly 0.35%. Sample: T cells isolated from PBMCs. The receptors were sampled from a human donor in good health. Both conserved end residues are part of each CDR3. The order of the fields is CDR3 DNA, CDR3 protein, J gene, clone size, D gene, V gene. The D gene is left open where the match is weak. Clone size is shown for a subset of rows, as once, few, many or a class of expanded clone.

TGTGCCAGCAGCCCCGTTCCGAACACAGGGAGATATGAGCAGTACTTC | CASSPVPNTGRYEQYF | TRBJ2-7 | NA | NA | TRBV11-3
TGTGCCAGCAGCTCGCCCGGGACACTGAACACTGAAGCTTTCTTT | CASSSPGTLNTEAFF | TRBJ1-1 | NA | NA | TRBV7-9
TGTGCCAGCAGTTTTCCCGACAGGGTCAATCAGCCCCAGCATTTT | CASSFPDRVNQPQHF | TRBJ1-5 | NA | TRBD1 | TRBV6-5
TGTGCCAGCAGTGTGACAGGGGGCCCCTACGAGCAGTACTTC | CASSVTGGPYEQYF | TRBJ2-7 | NA | TRBD1 | TRBV6-1
TGTGCCAGCAGTCGAAGGACAGGGGCCAGCTCTGGGGCCAACGTCCTGACTTTC | CASSRRTGASSGANVLTF | TRBJ2-6 | NA | TRBD1 | TRBV28
TGTGCCAGCAGTTCCGGACTCTACAATGAGCAGTTCTTC | CASSSGLYNEQFF | TRBJ2-1 | NA | NA | TRBV6-5
TGTGCCAGCAGTGAAGCCAGGGGGTGGGGGAGAGCTTTCTTT | CASSEARGWGRAFF | TRBJ1-1 | NA | TRBD1 | TRBV6-1
TGTGCCAGTAGTATGAGGGGGGGAGGAGATTACGAGCAGTACTTC | CASSMRGGGDYEQYF | TRBJ2-7 | NA | NA | TRBV19
TGTGCCAGCAGCTTTATGAGGGACAGGGGCACAGATACGCAGTATTTT | CASSFMRDRGTDTQYF | TRBJ2-3 | NA | TRBD1 | TRBV7-8
TGTGCCAGCAGGTGGACTAGCGTAGCAGATACGCAGTATTTT | CASRWTSVADTQYF | TRBJ2-3 | NA | TRBD2 | TRBV7-9
TGTGCCAGCAGCTCAGGGGGTAATGAGCAGTTCTTC | CASSSGGNEQFF | TRBJ2-1 | NA | TRBD1 | TRBV5-6
TGTGCCAGCAGCTTAGTGGGGCAACCGGGAGAGACCCAGTACTTC | CASSLVGQPGETQYF | TRBJ2-5 | NA | NA | TRBV7-9
TGCGCCAGCAGCTTGTACGTCGGGAATGAGCAGTTCTTC | CASSLYVGNEQFF | TRBJ2-1 | NA | NA | TRBV5-1
TGTGCCTGGAGACGGGGGGAGGACACTGAAGCTTTCTTT | CAWRRGEDTEAFF | TRBJ1-1 | NA | NA | TRBV30
TGTGCCAGCTCACCACCGAACGGCCAGGACTACGAGCAGTACTTC | CASSPPNGQDYEQYF | TRBJ2-7 | NA | NA | TRBV18
TGTGCCAGCAGCCAACAGGGAGTGCAGCCCCAGCATTTT | CASSQQGVQPQHF | TRBJ1-5 | few | NA | TRBV27
TGTGCCAGCAGTTTTCAGGGGATCAATCAGCCCCAGCATTTT | CASSFQGINQPQHF | TRBJ1-5 | NA | NA | TRBV28
TGTGCCAGCAGCGTAGGAGGGCTAGCGGGAGCCTACGAGCAGTACTTC | CASSVGGLAGAYEQYF | TRBJ2-7 | NA | TRBD2 | TRBV9
TGTGCCAGCAGCTTAGATCGCGGTGAAGCTTTCTTT | CASSLDRGEAFF | TRBJ1-1 | few | NA | TRBV11-2
TGTGCCAGCAGCTTAAGACAGGGGGGAACTGAAGCTTTCTTT | CASSLRQGGTEAFF | TRBJ1-1 | few | TRBD1 | TRBV7-2
TGTGCCAGCCTCGATTTCATGACAGGGCCTTATGGCTACACCTTC | CASLDFMTGPYGYTF | TRBJ1-2 | NA | TRBD1 | TRBV7-9
TGTGCCAGCAGCGTAGCTGGGCTAGCGGGAGTCACAGATACGCAGTATTTT | CASSVAGLAGVTDTQYF | TRBJ2-3 | once | TRBD2 | TRBV9
TGTGCCAGCGGAACGGCGGCCTACGAGCAGTACTTC | CASGTAAYEQYF | TRBJ2-7 | NA | NA | TRBV7-2
TGCAGCGTTGAACCTAGCGGGAGCCGGGAGACCCAGTACTTC | CSVEPSGSRETQYF | TRBJ2-5 | NA | TRBD2 | TRBV29-1
TGTGCCAGCAGTTTTTTTGTCGGGGGAGAAAAGAACGAGCAGTACTTC | CASSFFVGGEKNEQYF | TRBJ2-7 | NA | NA | TRBV28
TGTGCCAGCAGCCCAAACCTGGGGGGGGACACTGAAGCTTTCTTT | CASSPNLGGDTEAFF | TRBJ1-1 | NA | NA | TRBV11-3
TGTGCCAGCTCTGGGGGGGCGCTGGGCTACACCTTC | CASSGGALGYTF | TRBJ1-2 | NA | NA | TRBV2
TGTGCCAGCAGCCCCTCGGTAAGCCCGAACACCGGGGAGCTGTTTTTT | CASSPSVSPNTGELFF | TRBJ2-2 | once | NA | TRBV9
TGTGCCAGCAGTAAAAACCAGGGAAAAGAGACCCAGTACTTC | CASSKNQGKETQYF | TRBJ2-5 | NA | NA | TRBV6-5
TGTGCCAGCAGTTTGGTCACTAGCGGGAGCACAGATACGCAGTATTTT | CASSLVTSGSTDTQYF | TRBJ2-3 | NA | TRBD2 | TRBV28
TGTGCCAGCAGGACTAGCACAGATACGCAGTATTTT | CASRTSTDTQYF | TRBJ2-3 | NA | NA | TRBV28
TGTGCCAGTAGTATTGGTCGACTTTTAAACGAGCAGTACTTC | CASSIGRLLNEQYF | TRBJ2-7 | NA | NA | TRBV19
TGTGCCAGCAGGGAGGGGAGGAACACTGAAGCTTTCTTT | CASREGRNTEAFF | TRBJ1-1 | NA | NA | TRBV27
TGTGCCAGCAGCGTAGTAGCGGGATTCTTGGATGAGCAGTTCTTC | CASSVVAGFLDEQFF | TRBJ2-1 | NA | TRBD2 | TRBV9
TGTGCCAGCAGCGGTAGGGACGGGACTAGCGGCAGTCATGAGCAGTTCTTC | CASSGRDGTSGSHEQFF | TRBJ2-1 | once | TRBD2 | TRBV9
TGTGCCAGCAGCTACTGGGGAGGCTCCGAGCAGTACTTC | CASSYWGGSEQYF | TRBJ2-7 | NA | NA | TRBV6-6
TGTGCCAGCAGCGAAGGAGGGACTGCCTACGAGCAGTACTTC | CASSEGGTAYEQYF | TRBJ2-7 | once | NA | TRBV11-2
TGCGCCAGCAGCCAAGCTACCGGGACTAGCCGTGACGAGCAGTACTTC | CASSQATGTSRDEQYF | TRBJ2-7 | NA | TRBD2 | TRBV5-1
TGCAGCGGGACTAGCGGGAGTAATGAGCAGTTCTTC | CSGTSGSNEQFF | TRBJ2-1 | NA | TRBD2 | TRBV29-1
TGTGCCAGCAGAGGACAGGGGTCGGAAGGCTACACCTTC | CASRGQGSEGYTF | TRBJ1-2 | NA | TRBD1 | TRBV28
TGTGCCAGCAGCTTATTTGGGATATACGGGGTAGTCCATGAGCAGTTCTTC | CASSLFGIYGVVHEQFF | TRBJ2-1 | NA | NA | TRBV13
TGCGCCAGCAGTCACCGAAGACAGGGCCCTAGGGAAAAACTGTTTTTT | CASSHRRQGPREKLFF | TRBJ1-4 | NA | TRBD1 | TRBV23-1
TGTGCCAGCACGTTTCAGGGAGGGGAATATGGCTACACCTTC | CASTFQGGEYGYTF | TRBJ1-2 | NA | NA | TRBV14
TGTGCCAGCACCATCGCCCCAGGGGATGGGACTGAAGCTTTCTTT | CASTIAPGDGTEAFF | TRBJ1-1 | NA | NA | TRBV6-5
TGTGCCAGCGCCAATCGGGGGGCCTCGTCCTACAATGAGCAGTTCTTC | CASANRGASSYNEQFF | TRBJ2-1 | NA | NA | TRBV7-9
TGCGCCAGCAGTGTAGTTCGGGAGTTCTCCAAAAACATTCAGTACTTC | CASSVVREFSKNIQYF | TRBJ2-4 | NA | NA | TRBV10-2
TGTGCCAGCAGTCCCCGGGACAGCTACGAGCAGTACTTC | CASSPRDSYEQYF | TRBJ2-7 | NA | TRBD1 | TRBV25-1
TGTGCCAGCAGTGGGACACGAGGCTACGAGCAGTACTTC | CASSGTRGYEQYF | TRBJ2-7 | NA | NA | TRBV25-1
TGCGCCAGCAGCTTGCTAGGGGTTAGCACAGATACGCAGTATTTT | CASSLLGVSTDTQYF | TRBJ2-3 | once | NA | TRBV5-1
TGTGCCAGCAGTCCACCTGTGAGGACAGGGTGGGCTAACTATGGCTACACCTTC | CASSPPVRTGWANYGYTF | TRBJ1-2 | NA | TRBD1 | TRBV14
TGCAGCGTGGGGACAGCCATGAACACTGAAGCTTTCTTT | CSVGTAMNTEAFF | TRBJ1-1 | NA | TRBD1 | TRBV29-1
TGCGCCAGCAGTGAGTCTAAGAGCTCTGGGGCCAACGTCCTGACTTTC | CASSESKSSGANVLTF | TRBJ2-6 | once | NA | TRBV10-1
TGTGCCAGCAGCCCGGGACTAGCGGGCCACAATGAGCAGTTCTTC | CASSPGLAGHNEQFF | TRBJ2-1 | NA | TRBD2 | TRBV9
TGCGCCAGCAGTTTAACAGCAAACACTGAAGCTTTCTTT | CASSLTANTEAFF | TRBJ1-1 | NA | NA | TRBV10-1
TGTGCCAGCAGTAAAACGGGTAATCAGCCCCAGCATTTT | CASSKTGNQPQHF | TRBJ1-5 | once | NA | TRBV6-6
TGTGCCAGCAGTCCAGGGACAGGGGCGGTTGAGCAGTTCTTC | CASSPGTGAVEQFF | TRBJ2-1 | NA | TRBD1 | TRBV27